This TCR beta chain appears in the sequencing data of a study of T-cell reconstitution after alpha-beta-depleted transplantation in children. Germline V gene data show CDR1 as KGHSH and CDR2 as LQKENI. The CDR3 length is 16 residues. The V segment lost 6 bases and the J segment 1 base; nucleotides outside the gene matches: 8. As to this clonotype: Its antigen is not identified.

Unique molecular identifiers were incorporated into the prepared TCRbeta library. Via MiXCR, TCRdb re-called the PCR reads, giving one row per CDR3 protein. The repertoire holds 700,000 to 950,000 distinct CDR3 sequences, with 16% as singletons. Notes on the study in general: One year after transplant, T-cell counts and diversity came mostly from newly produced T cells. As was reported, about two months after transplant, alpha-beta T cells came from several hundred expanded graft clones.

The receptor was derived from a male patient aged 10 to 17 who had a stem cell transplant for acute lymphoblastic leukemia, so the T cells may come from the graft donor. Material: PBMCs, mostly from graft donor cells, obtained 360 days after TCRalphabeta/CD19-depleted stem cell transplant. The J gene is TRBJ1-5, the V gene TRBV18; 8 bases align to TRBD1. The CDR3, as DNA: TGTGCCAGCTCCGCTCAGGGGGCGGGCAGCAATCAGCCCCAGCATTTT. This gives the protein CASSAQGAGSNQPQHF.